This T cell receptor beta chain was recorded in a study of T cells in Graves' hyperthyroidism and ophthalmopathy. Germline V gene lookup returns CDR1 SGHVS and CDR2 FQNEAQ. This CDR3 region has 14 residues. V gave up 3 bases and J gave up 8 bases; unmatched junction bases: 6. There were TCR beta CDR3 regions amplified from RNA transcripts. HTBI primers were employed in a first-round RT-PCR of the TCR CDR3. TCRdb reprocessed the multiplex PCR reads via MiXCR and lists one record per CDR3 protein. The sample contains around 300,000 distinct CDR3 sequences, roughly 15% of which appear only once. This clonotype was counted many times.

The specimen was blood. This clonotype was sampled from a woman in her thirties or forties with Graves' hyperthyroidism. The chain combines TRBV7-8 with TRBJ2-3, with 9 bases identical to TRBD2. CDR3 residues: CASSLLAGSGTQYF. The CDR3 nucleotides are TGTGCCAGCAGCTTGCTAGCGGGGTCTGGTACGCAGTATTTT.